A selection of T cell receptor beta chains follows, all from one sample in a study of shared clonotypes between healthy human individuals. Clones were read by immunoSEQ multiplex PCR, and TCRdb kept only the in-frame ones, dropping some. The data show 2 million to 2.5 million clones, roughly 95% seen once. Input material: naive CD8+ T cells sorted from blood. The receptor set was obtained from a man aged 18 to 29 in good health. CDR3s include the opening cysteine and the closing phenylalanine or tryptophan. A D gene is named only where the DNA matches it firmly. Rows may omit the clone size; those that give it use once, few, many or a size class.

clone_size	cdr3_length	v_call	d_call	j_call	cdr3_nt	cdr3_aa
.	13	TRBV4-1	TRBD1	TRBJ2-7	TGCGCCAGCAGCCTGGGACAGGGGGCGGAGCAGTACTTC	CASSLGQGAEQYF
.	15	TRBV4-1	TRBD2	TRBJ2-7	TGCGCCAGCAGCCATCTAGCGGGACCCTCGTACGAGCAGTACTTC	CASSHLAGPSYEQYF
.	16	TRBV6-5	TRBD2	TRBJ2-7	TGTGCCAGCAGTTACTCGAAGGGACTAGCGGGAAACGAGCAGTACTTC	CASSYSKGLAGNEQYF
.	15	TRBV5-6	TRBD2	TRBJ2-1	TGTGCCAGCAGCTTGGAACTAGCGGGAGGAAATGAGCAGTTCTTC	CASSLELAGGNEQFF
.	15	TRBV9	.	TRBJ2-5	TGTGCCAGCAGCGTAGGTGGAGGGCCCCAAGAGACCCAGTACTTC	CASSVGGGPQETQYF
.	16	TRBV27	TRBD2	TRBJ2-7	TGTGCCAGCAGTTTAGGGGGACTAGCGGTTCCCTACGAGCAGTACTTC	CASSLGGLAVPYEQYF
.	13	TRBV25-1	.	TRBJ1-1	TGTGCCAGCAGCTTAGGAGGGACGGCGGAAGCTTTCTTT	CASSLGGTAEAFF
.	18	TRBV4-2	.	TRBJ2-3	TGTGCCAGCAGCCAAGGCGGCAGGGAGATACCTAGCACAGATACGCAGTATTTT	CASSQGGREIPSTDTQYF
.	16	TRBV19	TRBD2	TRBJ2-2	TGTGCCAGTACCCTACTGGGGGAGGGCGACACCGGGGAGCTGTTTTTT	CASTLLGEGDTGELFF
.	15	TRBV30	TRBD1	TRBJ1-1	TGTGCCTGGAGTGAAAGAGGGGGCAGCGGAACTGAAGCTTTCTTT	CAWSERGGSGTEAFF
.	14	TRBV5-1	TRBD1	TRBJ1-1	TGCGCCAGCGGGACAGGGACTATGAACACTGAAGCTTTCTTT	CASGTGTMNTEAFF
.	17	TRBV9	.	TRBJ2-6	TGTGCCAGCAGGGATCGACTGTCTAACGCTGGGGCCAACGTCCTGACTTTC	CASRDRLSNAGANVLTF
few	17	TRBV4-3	TRBD2	TRBJ2-1	TGCGCCAGCAGCCAAGAAATGGGACTAGCGGGATCGGGTGAGCAGTTCTTC	CASSQEMGLAGSGEQFF
.	14	TRBV5-5	.	TRBJ1-4	TGTGCCAGCAGCTTGCTGTCAGAAAATGAAAAACTGTTTTTT	CASSLLSENEKLFF
.	14	TRBV27	.	TRBJ1-4	TGTGCCAGCAGTTTACTGGGGGCGAATGAAAAACTGTTTTTT	CASSLLGANEKLFF
.	16	TRBV27	TRBD2	TRBJ2-3	TGTGCCAGCAGTTCAGTAGCGGGGGGACACACAGATACGCAGTATTTT	CASSSVAGGHTDTQYF
.	15	TRBV27	.	TRBJ1-2	TGTGCCAGCAGTATTCAGGGATCTAGCTCCTATGGCTACACCTTC	CASSIQGSSSYGYTF
once	12	TRBV19	.	TRBJ2-7	TGTGCCAGTAGTAAGGACCCCTACGAGCAGTACTTC	CASSKDPYEQYF
.	15	TRBV9	TRBD1	TRBJ2-7	TGTGCCAGCAGCGTCGGGACAGGGATAATCTACGAGCAGTACTTC	CASSVGTGIIYEQYF
.	14	TRBV7-9	.	TRBJ2-1	TGTGCCAGCAGCCGCGATACAGGGATGAATGAGCAGTTCTTC	CASSRDTGMNEQFF
once	16	TRBV28	TRBD1	TRBJ2-7	TGTGCCAGCAGTTCCCACAGGGGCGCCCTGATCTACGAGCAGTACTTC	CASSSHRGALIYEQYF
.	16	TRBV9	.	TRBJ2-1	TGTGCCAGCAGCGAGGAGGGCAGGAGCTCCTACAATGAGCAGTTCTTC	CASSEEGRSSYNEQFF
.	13	TRBV19	.	TRBJ2-7	TGTGCCAGTAGTGACGGGTGGGGATACGAGCAGTACTTC	CASSDGWGYEQYF
.	16	TRBV5-8	TRBD1	TRBJ1-5	TGTGCCAGCAGCTTGTTGGATGGACAGGGCGGTCAGCCCCAGCATTTT	CASSLLDGQGGQPQHF
.	12	TRBV7-9	.	TRBJ2-7	TGTGCCAGCAGCTTACGGACGGACGAGCAGTACTTC	CASSLRTDEQYF
.	13	TRBV27	.	TRBJ1-5	TGTGCCAGCAGCCCTGGGATCTTGGAGCCCCAGCATTTT	CASSPGILEPQHF
.	17	TRBV7-2	.	TRBJ1-5	TGTGCCAGCAGCTTTGGTGAGGGGCTGGAAAGCAATCAGCCCCAGCATTTT	CASSFGEGLESNQPQHF
.	14	TRBV11-2	.	TRBJ1-2	TGTGCCAGCAGCTTAGATGTAAGGGGGAATGGCTACACCTTC	CASSLDVRGNGYTF
.	14	TRBV5-6	TRBD1	TRBJ2-7	TGTGCCAGCAGCTTGCTACAGGGGGCCTGGGAGCAGTACTTC	CASSLLQGAWEQYF
.	14	TRBV2	.	TRBJ2-1	TGTGCCAGCAAGGCCACTAGCTCAGGTAATGAGCAGTTCTTC	CASKATSSGNEQFF
.	17	TRBV14	.	TRBJ2-7	TGTGCCAGCAGCCAAGATACGACAGGGAGGGGATCCTACGAGCAGTACTTC	CASSQDTTGRGSYEQYF
.	14	TRBV4-1	.	TRBJ1-1	TGCGCCAGCAGCCTCTTGGACAGTTCCACTGAAGCTTTCTTT	CASSLLDSSTEAFF
.	15	TRBV10-1	TRBD1	TRBJ2-3	TGCGCCAGCAGTGATGACAGGGGAGCCCCAGATACGCAGTATTTT	CASSDDRGAPDTQYF
.	16	TRBV27	.	TRBJ1-6	TGTGCCAGCAGTTTCTCTTCAGGGGAGGTCAATTCACCCCTCCACTTT	CASSFSSGEVNSPLHF
.	14	TRBV9	.	TRBJ1-1	TGTGCCAGCAGCGCAGAAGGGGGGGCCACTGAAGCTTTCTTT	CASSAEGGATEAFF
.	14	TRBV6-1	TRBD2	TRBJ2-7	TGTGCCAGCAGTGGCCGGGACTACTCCTACGAGCAGTACTTC	CASSGRDYSYEQYF
once	14	TRBV6-1	TRBD2	TRBJ2-3	TGTGCCAGCAGCCCGCTCGGACTAGCAGATACGCAGTATTTT	CASSPLGLADTQYF
.	13	TRBV6-1	.	TRBJ2-1	TGTGCCATCTCGCCCCGGGGCTCGAATGAGCAGTTCTTC	CAISPRGSNEQFF
once	19	TRBV7-2	.	TRBJ2-3	TGTGCCAGCAGCTTAGATTGGGGGTGGCTAGCAGAAAGCACAGATACGCAGTATTTT	CASSLDWGWLAESTDTQYF
few	13	TRBV4-3	.	TRBJ2-7	TGCGCCAGCAGCCAAGATGGGGGCTACGAGCAGTACTTC	CASSQDGGYEQYF
once	12	TRBV5-8	.	TRBJ2-2	TGTGCCAGCAGCTTGGTGGGCTGGGAGCTGTTTTTT	CASSLVGWELFF
.	16	TRBV11-2	TRBD1	TRBJ1-4	TGTGCCAGCAGCCGTACCTCAGGGGGGCTTAATGAAAAACTGTTTTTT	CASSRTSGGLNEKLFF
.	13	TRBV19	.	TRBJ1-1	TGTGCCAGTAGTATATCAGTGAACACTGAAGCTTTCTTT	CASSISVNTEAFF
.	17	TRBV4-3	TRBD2	TRBJ2-1	TGCGCCAGCAGCCAAGATTGGGAGAGCGGGAGGTACAATGAGCAGTTCTTC	CASSQDWESGRYNEQFF
.	18	TRBV4-1	TRBD2	TRBJ2-3	TGCGCCAGCAGCCAAGATTGGGATAGCGGGAGTCAGGGAGATACGCAGTATTTT	CASSQDWDSGSQGDTQYF
.	15	TRBV5-4	TRBD2	TRBJ2-5	TGTGCCAGCAGCGCCTGGACTAGCGGGGAGGAGACCCAGTACTTC	CASSAWTSGEETQYF
.	15	TRBV4-1	TRBD1	TRBJ1-1	TGCGCCAGCAGCCAAGAAGGGCAGGGGGACACTGAAGCTTTCTTT	CASSQEGQGDTEAFF
.	15	TRBV5-6	TRBD1	TRBJ2-7	TGTGCCAGCAGCCCGGAAGGACAGGGGGCGTACGAGCAGTACTTC	CASSPEGQGAYEQYF
.	13	TRBV13	.	TRBJ2-7	TGTGCCAGCAGCTTAATGGAGGGCTACGAGCAGTACTTC	CASSLMEGYEQYF